This TCR beta chain was obtained from a study of radiation and T cells in renal cell carcinoma. Broader study findings: In blood, top tumor clones expanded by 2 weeks, shrinking by 4.

The time point here: baseline pretreatment blood. The sample's treatment: 15 Gy SBRT to primary tumor, nephrectomy 4 weeks later. Clear cell pathology was present in this patient's renal cell carcinoma. Details on this clone: Its matching antigen is unknown.

Clones were sequenced by immunoSEQ multiplex PCR, and TCRdb holds only the in-frame ones, with some missing. Of around 94,000 clones in the sample, less than 90% were seen once. V shed 2 bases, J shed 6 bases, and the junction held 9 bases outside the gene matches. Germline CDR1 MNHNY, CDR2 SVGAGI (reference sequence). The CDR3 contains 16 residues. The rearrangement links TRBV6-6 to TRBJ1-4, with 7 bases fitting TRBD1. This receptor was taken from a man in his fifties with renal cell carcinoma. Source: blood, taken from a patient whose treatment included radiotherapy and nephrectomy. The CDR3 sequence: CASSYANRGIDEKLFF. As DNA, the CDR3 is TGTGCCAGCAGTTACGCTAACAGGGGCATAGATGAAAAACTGTTTTTT.